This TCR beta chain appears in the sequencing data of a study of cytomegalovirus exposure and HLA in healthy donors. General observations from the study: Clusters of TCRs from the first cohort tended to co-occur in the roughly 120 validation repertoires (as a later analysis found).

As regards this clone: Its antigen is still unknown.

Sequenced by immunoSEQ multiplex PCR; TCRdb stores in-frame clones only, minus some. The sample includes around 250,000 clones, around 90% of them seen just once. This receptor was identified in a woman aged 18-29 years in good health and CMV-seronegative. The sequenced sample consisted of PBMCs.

The CDR3 DNA sequence: TGTGCCAGCAGTGAGTCGGGACAGTCGGACTATGGCTACACCTTC. Protein sequence: CASSESGQSDYGYTF. The genes are TRBV6-4 and TRBJ1-2; TRBD1 agrees at 7 bases. The CDR3 sequence is 15 residues long. Per the germline V gene, CDR1 is MRHNA and CDR2 is SNTAGT. V shed 3 bases, J shed 3 bases, and the junction held 7 bases outside the gene matches.